This T cell receptor beta chain was profiled in a study of T cells in Graves' hyperthyroidism and ophthalmopathy (dated by TCRdb to about 2019). General notes on the study: Peripheral blood samples were taken at initial diagnosis, before any treatment was given. A discovery cohort of about a hundred patients, about 40 with Graves' ophthalmopathy and approximately 60 with stable Graves' hyperthyroidism, was used to find distinguishing TCR V-J signatures. An independent validation cohort of under 20 hyperthyroidism patients and about 16 patients who later progressed to ophthalmopathy tested prospective prediction of ophthalmopathy. For training and testing, the 80 to 100 patients in the discovery cohort were randomly divided in a 7:3 ratio. The study also compared thyroid tissue and blood T-cell repertoires from a handful of Graves' hyperthyroidism patients. Following sampling, methimazole starting at 30 mg daily was given to hyperthyroidism patients, and high-dose intravenous methylprednisolone was given to ophthalmopathy patients. The paper describes TCR Vbeta CDR3 sequencing of 130 to 150 peripheral blood samples, made up of 43 ophthalmopathy patients, over 70 hyperthyroidism patients and 17 progressor patients.

V is pruned by 4 bases and J by 3 bases, leaving 6 bases of the junction without a gene match. The cysteine opens and the phenylalanine closes a CDR3 of 15 amino acids. Just CDR3 DNA is preserved here, 45 bases in frame from base 1. From the germline V gene (reference sequence), CDR1 is LGHDT and CDR2 is YNNKEL. Ophthalmopathy patients had moderately to severely active disease, Clinical Activity Score of at least 3, NOSPECS grade of at least 4, and duration under 3 months. Any patient with an uncontrolled infection, another autoimmune disease, pregnancy or lactation was excluded. Clinical symptoms, serum thyroxine and TRAb, thyroid ultrasound, and orbital computed tomography formed the basis for the diagnoses. PBMCs were isolated from about 10 ml of fresh peripheral blood by Ficoll-Paque density gradient centrifugation. Trizol reagent was used to extract total RNA, and RNA quality was then checked on an Agilent 2100 Bioanalyzer.

In its sample, this clonotype was seen many times. Its antigen remains undetermined. Base quality data are lacking; no much larger clone is found one base away. The investigation overall reported the following: During validation, the model predicted progression to ophthalmopathy a median of around six months ahead of onset, with 60% to 71% sensitivity and around 72% specificity. Most expanded thyroid clonotypes (frequency above 0.001) were also detected in blood, suggesting blood repertoires may reflect thyroid immune responses. Sample size was not statistically predetermined, and investigators were not blinded to group allocation. A model built on a 13 V-J signature distinguished ophthalmopathy from stable hyperthyroidism, reaching 87.88% sensitivity and 81.08% specificity in cross-validation and 80%/75% in testing.

TCR beta CDR3 regions were amplified from RNA transcripts. For the first round of RT-PCR on the TCR CDR3, the HTBI primer set was used together with the Qiagen OneStep RT-PCR kit. The libraries were constructed in a second round of multiplex PCR and then size-selected and purified. Paired-end sequencing of the libraries was performed with 100 bp reads on an Illumina HiSeq2000. The published analysis was carried out like this. SOAPnuke was used to process the raw data, with reads discarded if the reads contained adapters or uncalled bases, had a mean Phred below 15, or lacked an exact constant-primer or identifier match. COPE v1.2.5 was used to merge high-quality paired reads, and clonotypes were defined as unique nucleotide sequences. Clonotypes were aligned to IMGT TRBV, TRBD and TRBJ reference segments using MiTCR v1.1. The analysis included only V-J combinations with a frequency above 0.0001, which together covered 99% to 99.2% of the repertoires. A TCS score was defined as the ratio between F50 (clonal expansion) and ExV (chaos), using BLOSUM62-based TCRdist between CDR3 peptides within each V-J. Welch's t-statistics and random forest reduced some 510 V-J features to 10 to 15, which were used in a naive Bayes classifier (R e1071). The public sequencing data were trimmed at Q25 with fastp and processed into clonotypes with MiXCR by TCRdb, which kept only in-frame beta chains. CDR3 protein duplicates are merged, each entry listing the most common genes and DNA. V and J calls and clone size were set by TCRdb, not the authors. The sample yields more than 350,000 distinct CDR3 sequences; approximately 14% were counted once. About 20% of the sample lies in the top ten.

This clonotype was obtained from a woman in her sixties with Graves' ophthalmopathy. The sample was blood. The chain is encoded by TRBV3-1 joined to TRBJ1-2; TRBD1 matches 9 bases in the middle. This receptor has the CDR3 CASSPLGDRDYGYTF. The bases read TGTGCCAGCAGCCCCTTAGGGGACAGGGACTATGGCTACACCTTC.